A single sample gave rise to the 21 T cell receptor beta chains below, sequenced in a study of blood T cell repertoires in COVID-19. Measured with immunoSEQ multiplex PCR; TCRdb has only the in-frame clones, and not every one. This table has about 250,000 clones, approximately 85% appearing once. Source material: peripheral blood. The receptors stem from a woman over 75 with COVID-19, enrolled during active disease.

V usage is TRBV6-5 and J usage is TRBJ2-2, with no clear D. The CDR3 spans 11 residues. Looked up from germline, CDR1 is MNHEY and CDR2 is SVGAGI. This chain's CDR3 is CASRSTGELFF. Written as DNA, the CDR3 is TGTGCTAGCCGTAGCACCGGGGAGCTGTTTTTT.

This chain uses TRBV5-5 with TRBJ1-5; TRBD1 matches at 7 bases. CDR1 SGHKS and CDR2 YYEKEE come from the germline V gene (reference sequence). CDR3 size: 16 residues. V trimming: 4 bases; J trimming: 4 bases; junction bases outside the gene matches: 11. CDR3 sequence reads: CASSQDDRVVNQPQHF. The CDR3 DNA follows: TGTGCCAGCAGCCAAGATGACAGGGTTGTGAATCAGCCCCAGCATTTT.

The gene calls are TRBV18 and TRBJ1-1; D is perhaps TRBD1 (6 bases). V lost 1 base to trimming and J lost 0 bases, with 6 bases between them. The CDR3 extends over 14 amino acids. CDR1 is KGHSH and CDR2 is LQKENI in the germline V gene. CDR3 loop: CASSPRGLNTEAFF. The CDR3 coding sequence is TGTGCCAGCTCACCACGGGGGCTGAACACTGAAGCTTTCTTT.

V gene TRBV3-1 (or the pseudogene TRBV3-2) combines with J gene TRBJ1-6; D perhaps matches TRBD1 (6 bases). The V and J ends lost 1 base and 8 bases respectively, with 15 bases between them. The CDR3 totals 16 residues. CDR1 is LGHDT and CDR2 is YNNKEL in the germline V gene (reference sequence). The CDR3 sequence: CASSQGWRGQHSPLHF. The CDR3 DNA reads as TGTGCCAGCAGCCAAGGCTGGCGGGGGCAGCATTCACCCCTCCACTTT.

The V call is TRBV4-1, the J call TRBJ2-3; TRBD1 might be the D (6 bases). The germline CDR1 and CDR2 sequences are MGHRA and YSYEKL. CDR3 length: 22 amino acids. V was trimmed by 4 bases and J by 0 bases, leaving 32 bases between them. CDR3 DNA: TGCGCCAGCAGCCTAAATTTCCCCGGGACACTACCACTAGAGACTAGCACAGATACGCAGTATTTT. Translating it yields CASSLNFPGTLPLETSTDTQYF.

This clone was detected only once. CDR3 amino acids: CAWRDIKYGYTF. Written as DNA, the CDR3 is TGTGCCTGGAGGGACATTAAATATGGCTACACCTTC. The chain has TRBV30 and TRBJ1-2; D is perhaps TRBD1 (5 bases). The V gene lost 3 bases and the J gene lost 5 bases, with 10 bases spanning the gap. Germline CDR1 GTSNPN, CDR2 SVGIG (reference sequence). CDR3 length: 12 residues.

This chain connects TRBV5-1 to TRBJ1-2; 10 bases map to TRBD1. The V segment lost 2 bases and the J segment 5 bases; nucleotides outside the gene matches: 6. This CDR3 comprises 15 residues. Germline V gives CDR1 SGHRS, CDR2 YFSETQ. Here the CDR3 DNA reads TGCGCCAGCAGCTTAGCCGGGACAGGGGTTTATGGCTACACCTTC. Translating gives CASSLAGTGVYGYTF.

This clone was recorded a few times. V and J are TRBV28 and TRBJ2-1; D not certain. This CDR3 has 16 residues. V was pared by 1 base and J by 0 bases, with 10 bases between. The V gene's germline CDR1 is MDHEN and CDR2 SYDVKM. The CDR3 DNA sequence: TGTGCCAGCAGTTTATTGACTCCAAGCTCCTACAATGAGCAGTTCTTC. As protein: CASSLLTPSSYNEQFF.

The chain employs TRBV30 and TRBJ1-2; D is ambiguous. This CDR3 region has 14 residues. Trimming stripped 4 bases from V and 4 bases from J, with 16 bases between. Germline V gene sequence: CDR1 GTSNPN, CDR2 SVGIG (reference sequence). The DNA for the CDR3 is TGTGCCTGGACCCCCTACGGGATTGGCTATGGCTACACCTTC. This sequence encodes CAWTPYGIGYGYTF.

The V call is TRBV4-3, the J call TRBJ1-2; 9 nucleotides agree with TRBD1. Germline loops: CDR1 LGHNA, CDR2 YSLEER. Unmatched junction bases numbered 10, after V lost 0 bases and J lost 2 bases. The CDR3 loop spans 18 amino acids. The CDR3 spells CASSQEYSRTGVNYGYTF. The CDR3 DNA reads TGCGCCAGCAGCCAAGAATATTCCAGGACAGGGGTAAACTATGGCTACACCTTC.

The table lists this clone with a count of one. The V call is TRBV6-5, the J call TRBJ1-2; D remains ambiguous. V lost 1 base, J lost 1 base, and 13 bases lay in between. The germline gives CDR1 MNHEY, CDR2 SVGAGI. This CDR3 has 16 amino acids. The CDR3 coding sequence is TGTGCCAGCAGTTACTTTTCTCTCACAGTTAACTATGGCTACACCTTC. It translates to CASSYFSLTVNYGYTF.

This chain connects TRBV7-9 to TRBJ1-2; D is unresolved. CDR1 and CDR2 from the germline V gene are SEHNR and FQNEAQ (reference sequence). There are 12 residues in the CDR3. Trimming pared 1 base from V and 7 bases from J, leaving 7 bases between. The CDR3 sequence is CASSLDPGGYTF. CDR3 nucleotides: TGTGCCAGCAGCTTAGACCCGGGTGGCTACACCTTC. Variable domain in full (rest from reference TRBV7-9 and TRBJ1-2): DTGVSQNPRHKITKRGQNVTFRCDPISEHNRLYWYRQTLGQGPEFLTYFQNEAQLEKSRLLSDRFSAERPKGSFSTLEIQRTEQGDSAMYLCASSLDPGGYTFGSGTRLTVV.

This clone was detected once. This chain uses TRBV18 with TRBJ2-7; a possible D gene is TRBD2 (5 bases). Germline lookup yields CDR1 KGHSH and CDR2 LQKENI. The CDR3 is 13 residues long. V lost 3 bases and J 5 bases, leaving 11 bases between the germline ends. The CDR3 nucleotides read TGTGCCAGCTCACCGACCTCTAGCAACGAGCAGTACGTC. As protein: CASSPTSSNEQYV.

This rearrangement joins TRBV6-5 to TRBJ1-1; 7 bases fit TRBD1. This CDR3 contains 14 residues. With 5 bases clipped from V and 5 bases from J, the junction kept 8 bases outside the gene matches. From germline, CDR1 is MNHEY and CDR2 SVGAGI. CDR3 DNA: TGTGCCAGCAGTAACAGGGGCCTAGGGACTGAAGCTTTCTTT. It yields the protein CASSNRGLGTEAFF.

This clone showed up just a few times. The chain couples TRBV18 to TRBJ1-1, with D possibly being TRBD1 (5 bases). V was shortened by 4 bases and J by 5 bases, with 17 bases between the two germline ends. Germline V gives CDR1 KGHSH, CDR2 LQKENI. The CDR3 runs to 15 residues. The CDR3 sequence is CASSRSSSGGTEAFF. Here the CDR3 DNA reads TGTGCCAGCTCACGTAGTTCCTCGGGGGGTACTGAAGCTTTCTTT.

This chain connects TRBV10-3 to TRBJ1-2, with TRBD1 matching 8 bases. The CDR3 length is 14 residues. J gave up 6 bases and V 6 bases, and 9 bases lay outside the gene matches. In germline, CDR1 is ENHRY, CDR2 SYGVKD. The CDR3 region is CAISEQGANDGYTF. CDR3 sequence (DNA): TGTGCCATCAGCGAGCAGGGGGCGAATGATGGCTACACCTTC.

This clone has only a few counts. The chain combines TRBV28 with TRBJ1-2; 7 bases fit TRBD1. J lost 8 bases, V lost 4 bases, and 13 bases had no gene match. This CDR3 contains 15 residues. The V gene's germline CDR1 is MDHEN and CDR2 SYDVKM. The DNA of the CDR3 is TGTGCCAGCAGTTATCACAGGGGCGAACTGGGGGGCTACACCTTC. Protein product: CASSYHRGELGGYTF.

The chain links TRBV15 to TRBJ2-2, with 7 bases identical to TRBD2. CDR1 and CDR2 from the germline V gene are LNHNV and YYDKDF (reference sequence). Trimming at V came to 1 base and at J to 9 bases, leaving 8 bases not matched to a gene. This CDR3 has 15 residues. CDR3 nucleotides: TGTGCCACCAGCAGAGTGGGGGGGGGAGCTTGGGAGCTGTTTTTT. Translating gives CATSRVGGGAWELFF. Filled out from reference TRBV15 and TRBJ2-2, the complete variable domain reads DAMVIQNPRYQVTQFGKPVTLSCSQTLNHNVMYWYQQKSSQAPKLLFHYYDKDFNNEADTPDNFQSRRPNTSFCFLDIRSPGLGDTAMYLCATSRVGGGAWELFFGEGSRLTVL.

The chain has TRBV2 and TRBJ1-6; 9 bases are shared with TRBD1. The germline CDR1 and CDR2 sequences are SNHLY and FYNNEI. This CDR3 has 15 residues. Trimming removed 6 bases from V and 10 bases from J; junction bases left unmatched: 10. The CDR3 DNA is TGTGCCAGCAGGGACACCGGGACAGGGCGATCACCCCTCCACTTT. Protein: CASRDTGTGRSPLHF.

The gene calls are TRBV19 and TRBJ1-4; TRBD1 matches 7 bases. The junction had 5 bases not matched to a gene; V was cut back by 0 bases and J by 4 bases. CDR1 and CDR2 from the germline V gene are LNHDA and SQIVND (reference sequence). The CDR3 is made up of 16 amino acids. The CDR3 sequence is CASSIDPGQINEKLFF. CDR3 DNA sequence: TGTGCCAGTAGTATAGATCCGGGACAGATTAATGAAAAACTGTTTTTT.

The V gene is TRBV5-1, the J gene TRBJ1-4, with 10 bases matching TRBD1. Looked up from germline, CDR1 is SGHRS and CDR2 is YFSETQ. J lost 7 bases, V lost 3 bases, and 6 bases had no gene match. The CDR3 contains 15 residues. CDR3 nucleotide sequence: TGCGCCAGCAGCTCGAAGACAGGGGGCTTTGAAAAACTGTTTTTT. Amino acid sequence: CASSSKTGGFEKLFF.